Each of the 30 T cell receptor beta chains below was sequenced from the same sample in a study of control samples from healthy donors and cancer patients. Repertoires were generated with immunoSEQ multiplex PCR, while TCRdb's copy carries only in-frame clones and drops some. The repertoire holds about 180,000 clones, with around nine tenths as singletons. The sample was blood. These TCRs come from a man aged 25-40 years in good health.

The chain is built from TRBV3-1 (or the pseudogene TRBV3-2) and TRBJ2-4; 9 bases match TRBD2. V trimming: 1 base; J trimming: 4 bases; junction bases outside the gene matches: 8. CDR1 LGHDT and CDR2 YNNKEL come from the germline V gene (reference sequence). This CDR3 spans 17 amino acids. CDR3 coding DNA: TGTGCCAGCAGCCAAGGGGGCGGGAGGGGAAAGAAAAACATTCAGTACTTC. Protein sequence: CASSQGGGRGKKNIQYF.

The chain joins TRBV29-1 to TRBJ2-2; TRBD1 is a possible D gene (5 bases). Germline lookup yields CDR1 SQVTM and CDR2 ANQGSEA. Trimming took off 6 bases at V and 3 bases at J, with 8 bases between the two ends. The CDR3 runs 12 residues. This CDR3 reads CSVLTDTGELFF. For the CDR3, the DNA is TGCAGCGTACTGACAGACACCGGGGAGCTGTTTTTT.

The chain is built from TRBV7-6 and TRBJ1-2; possible D gene TRBD1, 5 bases. Germline CDR1 SGHVS, CDR2 FNYEAQ. The CDR3 length is 15 residues. The V end was cut by 1 base, the J end by 6 bases, with 15 bases between. CDR3 coding DNA: TGTGCCAGCAGCTTAGGGTCCGGGGCATACGATGGCTACACCTTC. It is translated as CASSLGSGAYDGYTF.

The V call is TRBV10-3, the J call TRBJ2-3, with D possibly called TRBD1 or TRBD2 (5 bases each). Trimming took off 1 base at V and 4 bases at J, with 12 bases between the two ends. Looked up from germline, CDR1 is ENHRY and CDR2 is SYGVKD. There are 15 residues in the CDR3. The CDR3 region has the DNA TGTGCCATCAGTGAGTTCCGGGACGGTGCAGATACGCAGTATTTT. Protein: CAISEFRDGADTQYF.

This sequence joins TRBV7-2 and TRBJ2-2, with 11 bases lining up with TRBD1. With 8 bases clipped from V and 1 base from J, the junction kept 3 bases outside the gene matches. CDR1 is SGHTA and CDR2 is FQGNSA in the germline V gene. The CDR3 totals 15 residues. CDR3 DNA sequence: TGTGCCAGCGGGGGGACAGGGGGGAACACCGGGGAGCTGTTTTTT. This translates into CASGGTGGNTGELFF.

V is TRBV27 and J is TRBJ1-2; unclear D gene. V dropped 5 bases and J dropped 2 bases, with 15 bases sitting between them. This CDR3 is 15 amino acids long. Germline values: CDR1 MNHEY, CDR2 SMNVEV (reference sequence). The CDR3 reads CASSPTSTGNYGYTF. The CDR3 nucleotides are TGTGCCAGCAGTCCTACCTCGACGGGGAACTATGGCTACACCTTC.

The chain is built from TRBV5-1 and TRBJ2-7; TRBD1 matches at 7 bases. This CDR3 has 13 amino acids. From germline, CDR1 is SGHRS and CDR2 YFSETQ. V was clipped by 4 bases and J by 5 bases; unmatched bases: 6. This CDR3 is CASSLDRVDEQYF. DNA for the CDR3: TGCGCCAGCAGCCTAGACAGGGTCGACGAGCAGTACTTC.

V usage is TRBV4-1 and J usage is TRBJ1-1; possibly TRBD1 for D (5 bases). The CDR3 totals 14 residues. Trimming cost V 1 base and J 1 base, with 7 bases left between them. The V gene's germline CDR1 is MGHRA and CDR2 YSYEKL. Here the CDR3 reads CASSQVGRNTEAFF. The DNA of the CDR3 is TGCGCCAGCAGCCAAGTGGGGCGGAACACTGAAGCTTTCTTT.

The chain combines TRBV7-2 with TRBJ2-7; D is unclear. V lost 2 bases and J 2 bases, leaving 13 bases between the germline ends. The CDR3 is 15 amino acids. CDR1 and CDR2 (germline): SGHTA, FQGNSA. The CDR3 sequence: CASSLNAPGPYEQYF. The CDR3 DNA sequence: TGTGCCAGCAGCTTAAACGCCCCTGGGCCCTACGAGCAGTACTTC.

The sample holds one count of this clone. This sequence joins TRBV7-9 and TRBJ2-2; no clear D. The germline CDR1 and CDR2 sequences are SEHNR and FQNEAQ (reference sequence). Trimming cost V 1 base and J 9 bases, with 12 bases left between them. This CDR3 region has 14 residues. CDR3 nucleotides: TGTGCCAGCAGCTTAGTCCCCTTTCACAGGGAGCTGTTTTTT. It specifies CASSLVPFHRELFF.

J is TRBJ1-2 and V is TRBV9, with 9 bases identical to TRBD1. The ends lost 1 base at V and 8 bases at J; junction bases unmatched: 6. The CDR3 consists of 14 residues. The V gene's germline CDR1 is SGDLS and CDR2 YYNGEE. As DNA, the CDR3 is TGTGCCAGCAGCGTAACAGGGGGCGGAGAGGGCTACACCTTC. As protein: CASSVTGGGEGYTF.

For this clone: Its ends do not fully match the called genes, so a read error is possible. The V call is TRBV30, the J call TRBJ1-3, with 7 nucleotides matching TRBD1. This CDR3 has 15 amino acids. CDR1 is GTSNPN, CDR2 SVGIG, per germline (reference sequence). CDR3: CAGSGTGASGNTIYF. DNA of the CDR3: TGTGCCGGGAGCGGTACAGGGGCCTCTGGAAACACCATATATTTT. Based on the CDR3 plus reference TRBV30 and TRBJ1-3, the full variable domain is SQTIHQWPATLVQPVGSPLSLECTVEGTSNPNLYWYRQAAGRGLQLLFYSVGIGQISSEVPQNLSASRPQDRQFILSSKKLLLSDSGFYLCAGSGTGASGNTIYFGEGSWLTVV.

This clone was detected a few times. CDR3 sequence: CASSLESRNGGYTF. CDR3 DNA: TGTGCCAGCAGTTTGGAGTCAAGGAACGGGGGCTACACCTTC. The chain links TRBV28 to TRBJ1-2; D call uncertain. Trimming left V 3 bases short and J 8 bases short, with 16 bases between. Germline values: CDR1 MDHEN, CDR2 SYDVKM. This CDR3 comprises 14 residues.

V is TRBV14 and J is TRBJ2-1; D gene uncertain. CDR1 and CDR2 (germline): SGHDN, FVKESK. V was cut by 0 bases and J by 7 bases, with 7 bases left in between. The CDR3 is made up of 13 amino acids. CDR3 bases: TGTGCCAGCAGCCAAGACCTCAGGAATGAGCAGTTCTTC. Its protein product is CASSQDLRNEQFF.

In this sample, this clone turned up once. V gene TRBV23-1 combines with J gene TRBJ1-5; TRBD1 matches at 9 bases. TRBV23-1 is identified as an open reading frame with a role that is uncertain. The junction had 6 bases not matched to a gene; V was cut back by 2 bases and J by 4 bases. The CDR3 loop spans 16 amino acids. The CDR3 DNA reads as TGCGCCAGCAGTCAACCGACAGGGGGGTTAAATCAGCCCCAGCATTTT. This codes for CASSQPTGGLNQPQHF.

This sequence joins TRBV10-3 and TRBJ1-6, with D perhaps TRBD1 (6 bases). The ends were cut back, 10 bases at V and 8 bases at J, with 15 bases in the middle. CDR1 and CDR2 (germline): ENHRY, SYGVKD. The length of the CDR3 is 13 residues. CDR3 sequence (DNA): TGTGCCACCCGACAGGATCTTGATTCACCCCTCCACTTT. Amino acid sequence: CATRQDLDSPLHF.

This rearrangement joins TRBV3-1 (or the pseudogene TRBV3-2) to TRBJ1-2; D not certain. The V gene lost 0 bases and the J gene lost 2 bases, with 7 bases spanning the gap. The CDR3 runs to 14 residues. Germline V CDR1 and CDR2: LGHDT, YNNKEL (reference sequence). CDR3 sequence: CASSQDLGNYGYTF. The DNA for the CDR3 is TGTGCCAGCAGCCAAGATCTGGGGAACTATGGCTACACCTTC.

The chain employs TRBV6-4 and TRBJ1-5; D remains ambiguous. CDR1 is MRHNA and CDR2 is SNTAGT in the germline V gene. The ends were cut back, 7 bases at V and 4 bases at J, with 17 bases in the middle. This CDR3 has 15 residues. CDR3 region: CASTSRVRRNQPQHF. DNA of the CDR3: TGTGCCAGCACCTCGAGAGTTCGGCGAAATCAGCCCCAGCATTTT.

This clone was counted a few times. The CDR3 DNA follows: TGTGCCATCTCGACAGGGCCCTATGGCTACACCTTC. This codes for CAISTGPYGYTF. V and J are TRBV6-6 and TRBJ1-2; TRBD1 matches 7 bases. Germline V gives CDR1 MNHNY, CDR2 SVGAGI (reference sequence). The V and J ends lost 10 bases and 4 bases, in that order; junction bases with no gene match: 6. The CDR3 spans 12 residues.

This chain links TRBV11-2 with TRBJ2-7; D is uncertain. The CDR3 has 15 amino acids. CDR1 SGHAT and CDR2 FQNNGV come from the germline V gene. The V and J ends lost 5 bases and 3 bases respectively, with 17 bases between them. CDR3 amino acids: CASSITQTSLYEQYF. CDR3 in DNA: TGTGCCAGCAGCATCACCCAGACTTCACTCTACGAGCAGTACTTC.

The chain has TRBV4-3 and TRBJ1-2, with D perhaps matching TRBD1 (5 bases). Trimming shortened V by 0 bases and J by 8 bases, and 16 bases separated the two germline ends. The CDR3 loop spans 15 amino acids. The V gene's germline CDR1 is LGHNA and CDR2 YSLEER. The CDR3, as DNA: TGCGCCAGCAGCCAAGACCGGGGGATAGTGGGCGGCTACACCTTC. This encodes CASSQDRGIVGGYTF.

The DNA for the CDR3 is TGTGCCAGCCGGGGACGGCTGAACACTGAAGCTTTCTTT. This sequence encodes CASRGRLNTEAFF. The chain recombines TRBV2 with TRBJ1-1, with D perhaps TRBD1 (5 bases). V gave up 8 bases and J gave up 0 bases, with 10 bases separating them. The CDR3 runs to 13 residues. Germline V gene data show CDR1 as SNHLY and CDR2 as FYNNEI. The full variable domain, completed using reference TRBV2 and TRBJ1-1, is EPEVTQTPSHQVTQMGQEVILRCVPISNHLYFYWYRQILGQKVEFLVSFYNNEISEKSEIFDDQFSVERPDGSNFTLKIRSTKLEDSAMYFCASRGRLNTEAFFGQGTRLTVV.

In this sample, this clone turned up a few times. This chain connects TRBV4-2 to TRBJ1-2; possibly TRBD1 for D (5 bases). The CDR3 runs 14 residues. V was trimmed by 1 base and J by 5 bases, leaving 11 bases between them. Looked up from germline, CDR1 is LGHNA and CDR2 is YNFKEQ. CDR3 in amino acids: CASSQADSPYGYTF. The CDR3 DNA sequence: TGTGCCAGCAGCCAAGCCGACAGCCCTTATGGCTACACCTTC.

The chain couples TRBV28 to TRBJ1-2, with 7 bases lining up with TRBD1. The CDR3 loop spans 15 amino acids. The trim removed 4 bases at V and 4 bases at J, leaving 9 bases unmatched. Germline V lookup: CDR1 MDHEN, CDR2 SYDVKM. The CDR3: CASSSGQAPIYGYTF. DNA of the CDR3: TGTGCCAGCAGTTCCGGACAGGCCCCGATCTATGGCTACACCTTC.

The chain couples TRBV19 to TRBJ1-2; a possible D gene is TRBD1 (6 bases). The CDR3 covers 14 residues. V shed 4 bases and J shed 4 bases, with 13 bases lying between them. Germline V CDR1 and CDR2: LNHDA, SQIVND (reference sequence). The CDR3 nucleotides read TGTGCCAGTAGTACCACAGGGTACAGCTATGGCTACACCTTC. Protein sequence: CASSTTGYSYGYTF.

This clone has just a few counts. The V and J genes are TRBV5-1 and TRBJ1-3, with D uncertain. Germline lookup yields CDR1 SGHRS and CDR2 YFSETQ. This CDR3 region has 14 residues. Deletions cut 3 bases from V and 3 bases from J, with 10 bases between. The CDR3 DNA sequence: TGCGCCAGCAGCTCACCGAGTATTGGAAACACCATATATTTT. This codes for CASSSPSIGNTIYF.

This clone was seen more than once but under ten times. The chain combines TRBV5-1 with TRBJ2-3; TRBD2 aligns across 8 bases. Germline values: CDR1 SGHRS, CDR2 YFSETQ. The CDR3 is made up of 16 amino acids. V shed 4 bases, J shed 5 bases, and the junction held 12 bases outside the gene matches. In nucleotides, the CDR3 is TGCGCCAGCAGCAAAAAACTAGCGGACCTCGGAGATACGCAGTATTTT. It is translated as CASSKKLADLGDTQYF. Full variable domain (missing parts from reference TRBV5-1 and TRBJ2-3): KAGVTQTPRYLIKTRGQQVTLSCSPISGHRSVSWYQQTPGQGLQFLFEYFSETQRNKGNFPGRFSGRQFSNSRSEMNVSTLELGDSALYLCASSKKLADLGDTQYFGPGTRLTVL.

The chain links TRBV7-9 to TRBJ1-3; D is ambiguous. Between the trimmed V and J ends, which lost 4 bases and 5 bases, there was a span of 9 bases. Germline loops: CDR1 SEHNR, CDR2 FQNEAQ (reference sequence). The CDR3 consists of 13 residues. CDR3 in DNA: TGTGCCAGCAGCTCCGGGTTACGAAACACCATATATTTT. It translates to CASSSGLRNTIYF.

The genes are TRBV19 and TRBJ1-2; 8 bases fit TRBD1. The CDR3 is 13 residues long. V lost 4 bases and J lost 8; bases outside the gene matches: 6. CDR1 and CDR2 from the germline V gene are LNHDA and SQIVND (reference sequence). The CDR3 sequence: CASSTTGAGGYTF. Written as DNA, the CDR3 is TGTGCCAGTAGTACGACAGGGGCGGGAGGCTACACCTTC.

The rearrangement joins TRBV30 to TRBJ1-5; TRBD1 aligns across 11 bases. J was trimmed by 8 bases and V by 1 base; bases with no gene match: 7. Germline V gene sequence: CDR1 GTSNPN, CDR2 SVGIG (reference sequence). The CDR3 loop spans 15 amino acids. CDR3 in DNA: TGTGCCTGGAGTGCCGGGGACAGGGGGAATGAGCCCCAGCATTTT. Amino acid sequence: CAWSAGDRGNEPQHF.